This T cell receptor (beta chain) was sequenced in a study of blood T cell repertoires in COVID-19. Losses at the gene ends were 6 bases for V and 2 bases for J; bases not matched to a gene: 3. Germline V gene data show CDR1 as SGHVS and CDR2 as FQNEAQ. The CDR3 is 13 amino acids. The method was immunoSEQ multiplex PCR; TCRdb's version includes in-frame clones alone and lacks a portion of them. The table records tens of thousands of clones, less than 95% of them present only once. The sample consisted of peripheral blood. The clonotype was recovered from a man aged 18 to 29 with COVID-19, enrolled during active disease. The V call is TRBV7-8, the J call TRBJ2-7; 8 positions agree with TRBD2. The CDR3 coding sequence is TGTGCCAGCAGGACTAGCGAAACCTACGAGCAGTACTTC. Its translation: CASRTSETYEQYF.